Here is one TCR beta chain with its context. Its antigen is not identified. The method was immunoSEQ multiplex PCR; TCRdb's version includes in-frame clones alone and lacks a portion of them. The sample carries roughly 79,000 clones, 92% recorded once. The data belong to a study of T cell responses to AZD1222 COVID-19 vaccine. This CDR3 has 14 residues. Per germline, CDR1 KGHSH and CDR2 LQKENI. Trimming took off 3 bases at V and 0 bases at J, with 6 bases between the two ends. General study findings and limits: Clonal diversity may have been underestimated in mostly white British donors. Baseline serostatus was positive in only a handful of AZD1222 recipients. Repertoires were sampled only after the peak T cell response. Elevations in Spike-specific TCR breadth and depth followed administration of two AZD1222 doses.

This receptor was identified in an adult in good health. This rearrangement joins TRBV18 to TRBJ1-5, with unresolved D. This sample comprised peripheral blood, obtained on day 0 of MenACWY control vaccination. The CDR3 loop reads CASSPGDSNQPQHF. Here the CDR3 DNA reads TGTGCCAGCTCACCTGGGGATAGCAATCAGCCCCAGCATTTT. Together with reference TRBV18 and TRBJ1-5, the CDR3 gives the full variable domain: NAGVMQNPRHLVRRRGQEARLRCSPMKGHSHVYWYRQLPEEGLKFMVYLQKENIIDESGMPKERFSAEFPKEGPSILRIQQVVRGDSAAYFCASSPGDSNQPQHFGDGTRLSIL.